These 14 T cell receptor beta chains share one sample of origin, sequenced in a study of blood T cell repertoires in COVID-19 (TCRdb year 2020). Library prep was done by the immunoSEQ multiplex PCR assay. TCRdb re-hosts the immuneACCESS table, in-frame sequences only. Its copies lack some clones; in the studies checked, an unresolved V gene accounts for under half of them, and the cause for the rest is not known. For this sample there are 350,000 to 450,000 clones; about 88% appear just once. The ten biggest clones cover approximately 1.5% of the sample. Sequenced: PBMCs or T cells enriched from blood (not recorded which). These receptors were obtained from a woman between 18 and 29 years old who had been exposed to COVID-19.

The V call is TRBV27, the J call TRBJ2-2; 8 bases line up with TRBD1. V dropped 4 bases and J dropped 5; count of bases not matched to a gene: 6. The CDR3 totals 15 residues. Germline V CDR1 and CDR2: MNHEY, SMNVEV (reference sequence). The CDR3 coding sequence is TGTGCCAGCAGTTCTCGGGACAGGAGGACCGGGGAGCTGTTTTTT. Residues: CASSSRDRRTGELFF.

In its sample, this clone was seen a few times. The chain employs TRBV3-1 (or the pseudogene TRBV3-2) and TRBJ1-2; 8 nucleotides line up with TRBD1. With 1 base clipped from V and 4 bases from J, the junction kept 2 bases outside the gene matches. CDR1 and CDR2 from the germline V gene are LGHDT and YNNKEL (reference sequence). There are 14 residues in the CDR3. The CDR3 DNA sequence: TGTGCCAGCAGCCAAGGGGACAGGAGCTATGGCTACACCTTC. Protein product: CASSQGDRSYGYTF.

This chain joins TRBV9 and TRBJ1-6; D is perhaps TRBD1 (5 bases). The CDR3 has 16 amino acids. V lost 0 bases and J lost 9, with 16 bases in between. Germline CDR1 reads SGDLS; CDR2 reads YYNGEE. CDR3 coding DNA: TGTGCCAGCAGCGTAGAGCCGGGACCGGAGGGTTCACCCCTCCACTTT. Its translation: CASSVEPGPEGSPLHF.

The rearrangement links TRBV7-3 to TRBJ1-2; maybe TRBD1 (6 bases). CDR1 and CDR2 (germline): SGHTA, FQGTGA. Trimming stripped 0 bases from V and 6 bases from J, with 14 bases between. There are 15 residues in the CDR3. CDR3 residues: CASSLTVEGVDGYTF. The CDR3 region has the DNA TGTGCCAGCAGCTTAACCGTAGAGGGGGTGGATGGCTACACCTTC.

The chain employs TRBV5-1 and TRBJ1-1, with D possibly being TRBD1 (5 bases). The germline V gene encodes CDR1 SGHRS and CDR2 YFSETQ. The V gene lost 0 bases and the J gene lost 6 bases, with 9 bases spanning the gap. This CDR3 is built from 13 residues. The CDR3 sequence: CASSLGGRAEAFF. CDR3 nucleotides: TGCGCCAGCAGCTTGGGAGGCAGGGCTGAAGCTTTCTTT.

This chain joins TRBV27 and TRBJ2-3, with 14 bases aligning to TRBD2. Per the germline V gene, CDR1 is MNHEY and CDR2 is SMNVEV (reference sequence). The trim removed 5 bases at V and 0 bases at J, leaving 7 bases unmatched. The length of the CDR3 is 18 residues. CDR3 DNA: TGTGCCAGCAGTCCAGGGACTAGCGGGGGCTTTAGCACAGATACGCAGTATTTT. Protein sequence: CASSPGTSGGFSTDTQYF.

The gene calls are TRBV5-4 and TRBJ2-7; D might be TRBD1 (6 bases). This CDR3 has 13 amino acids. V was clipped by 0 bases and J by 11 bases, with 15 bases between them. Germline CDR1 SGHNT, CDR2 YYREEE (reference sequence). In nucleotides, the CDR3 is TGTGCCAGCAGCTTGGCCGTGGGGGCGGAGAAGTACTTC. This translates into CASSLAVGAEKYF.

The CDR3 nucleotides read TGTGCCAGCGAGCAGGGCGTTGGGGAAGGGAACACTGAAGCTTTCTTT. The encoded protein is CASEQGVGEGNTEAFF. The chain uses TRBV2 and TRBJ1-1; perhaps TRBD1 as D (5 bases). The CDR3 runs to 16 residues. Germline-derived CDR1 and CDR2 are SNHLY and FYNNEI. V lost 8 bases, J lost 1 base, and 20 bases lay in between.

V usage is TRBV19 and J usage is TRBJ1-2, with D tentatively TRBD1 (6 bases). The germline V gene encodes CDR1 LNHDA and CDR2 SQIVND (reference sequence). V was cut by 2 bases and J by 8 bases, with 9 bases left in between. The CDR3 totals 12 residues. CDR3 sequence: CASSIRQGGYTF. CDR3 sequence (DNA): TGTGCCAGTAGTATACGGCAGGGGGGCTACACCTTC.

The gene calls are TRBV7-5 and TRBJ2-3; TRBD2, as called in the table, went unchecked against the DNA. TRBV7-5 corresponds to a pseudogene. The CDR3 is 15 residues long. Written as DNA, the CDR3 is TGTGTCAGAAGCTTAGGATGGACTAGTCCAGATACGCAGTATTTT. This encodes CVRSLGWTSPDTQYF.

V usage is TRBV29-1 and J usage is TRBJ2-7, with a weak D call TRBD1 (8 bases). The germline V and J ends were trimmed by 6 bases and 3 bases, with 18 bases remaining between them. CDR3 length: 14 amino acids. The germline gives CDR1 SQVTM, CDR2 ANQGSEA. The CDR3 here is CSVHRGGFGYEQYF. As DNA, the CDR3 is TGCAGCGTCCACAGGGGGGGCTTTGGCTACGAGCAGTACTTC.

This clone occurred a few times. V and J are TRBV5-1 and TRBJ2-2, with a tentative D call TRBD1 (5 bases). Trimming stripped 0 bases from V and 10 bases from J, with 16 bases between. The CDR3 runs to 15 residues. Germline CDR1 reads SGHRS; CDR2 reads YFSETQ. CDR3 loop: CASSLVVSGQQELFF. DNA of the CDR3: TGCGCCAGCAGCTTGGTTGTGTCAGGGCAGCAGGAGCTGTTTTTT.

This chain connects TRBV19 to TRBJ2-5; 11 nucleotides match TRBD1. Germline V gene data show CDR1 as LNHDA and CDR2 as SQIVND (reference sequence). CDR3 length equals 15 residues. The junction had 5 bases not matched to a gene; V was cut back by 4 bases and J by 4 bases. This CDR3 is CASSTGTGGGETQYF. CDR3 nucleotide sequence: TGTGCCAGTAGTACCGGGACAGGGGGTGGAGAGACCCAGTACTTC. Supplemented by reference TRBV19 and TRBJ2-5, the full variable domain reads DGGITQSPKYLFRKEGQNVTLSCEQNLNHDAMYWYRQDPGQGLRLIYYSQIVNDFQKGDIAEGYSVSREKKESFPLTVTSAQKNPTAFYLCASSTGTGGGETQYFGPGTRLLVL.

J is TRBJ2-7 and V is TRBV28; TRBD1 is a possible D gene (5 bases). CDR1 and CDR2 (germline): MDHEN, SYDVKM. Trimming took 7 bases from V and 5 from J, leaving 12 bases between them. This CDR3 spans 12 amino acids. CDR3 sequence reads: CASTDRVHEQYF. CDR3 nucleotide sequence: TGTGCCAGCACCGACAGAGTCCACGAGCAGTACTTC.